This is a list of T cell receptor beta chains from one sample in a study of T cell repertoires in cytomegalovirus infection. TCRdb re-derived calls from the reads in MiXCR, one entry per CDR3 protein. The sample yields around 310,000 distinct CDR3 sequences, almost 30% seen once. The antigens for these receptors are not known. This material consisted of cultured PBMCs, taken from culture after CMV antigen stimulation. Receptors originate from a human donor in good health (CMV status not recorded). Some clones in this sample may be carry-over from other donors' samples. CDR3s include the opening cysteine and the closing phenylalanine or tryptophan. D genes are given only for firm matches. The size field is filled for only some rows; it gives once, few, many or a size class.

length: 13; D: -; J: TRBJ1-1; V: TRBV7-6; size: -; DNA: TGTGCCAGCAGCATCGGTGGGATCACTGAAGCTTTCTTT; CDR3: CASSIGGITEAFF
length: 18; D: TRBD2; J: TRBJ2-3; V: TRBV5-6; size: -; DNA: TGTGCCAGCAGTCGCCCGGGACTAGCGGGGTATAGCACAGATACGCAGTATTTT; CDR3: CASSRPGLAGYSTDTQYF
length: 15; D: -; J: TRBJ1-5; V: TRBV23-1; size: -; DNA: TGCGCCAGCAGTCAAGATGGGGGGGAGAGCCAGCCCCAGCATTTT; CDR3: CASSQDGGESQPQHF
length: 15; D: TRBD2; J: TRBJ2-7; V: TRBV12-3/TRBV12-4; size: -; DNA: TGTGCCAGCAGTTTACGGACTAGCGGGAGGACCGAGCAGTACTTC; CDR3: CASSLRTSGRTEQYF
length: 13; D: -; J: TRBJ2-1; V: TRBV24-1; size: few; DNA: TGTGCCACCAGCCGGAAGGGGCGGAATGAGCAGTTCTTC; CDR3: CATSRKGRNEQFF
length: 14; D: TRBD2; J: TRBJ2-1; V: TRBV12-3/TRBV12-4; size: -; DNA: TGTGCCAGCAACCTCCTCTCGCTAGCGGGTACGCAGTTCTTC; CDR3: CASNLLSLAGTQFF
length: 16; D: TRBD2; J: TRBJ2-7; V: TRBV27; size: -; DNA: TGTGCCAGCAGTTTTCGGCTAGCGGGAGATAATGGCGAGCAGTACTTC; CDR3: CASSFRLAGDNGEQYF
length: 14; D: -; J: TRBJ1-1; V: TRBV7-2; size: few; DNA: TGTGCCAGCAGCTACCCGACAGAGAACACTGAAGCTTTCTTT; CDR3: CASSYPTENTEAFF
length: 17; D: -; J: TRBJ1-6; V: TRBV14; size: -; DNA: TGTGCCAGCAGCCAAGATCTTGGGGGGCGACGGACTTCACCCCTCCACTTT; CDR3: CASSQDLGGRRTSPLHF
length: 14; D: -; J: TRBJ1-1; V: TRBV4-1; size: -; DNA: TGCGCCAGCAGCCATACAGGGTTCGACACTGAAGCTTTCTTT; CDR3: CASSHTGFDTEAFF
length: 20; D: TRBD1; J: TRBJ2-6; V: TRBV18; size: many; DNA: TGTGCCAGCTCACCACGGCCCCGGGACAGTATCCTCTCTGGGGCCAACGTCCTGACTTTC; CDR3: CASSPRPRDSILSGANVLTF
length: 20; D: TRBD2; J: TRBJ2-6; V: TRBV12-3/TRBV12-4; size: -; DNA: TGTGCCAGCAGCCCGGGACTAGCGGGAAGAGTTATCTCTGGGGCCAACGTCCTGACTTTC; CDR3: CASSPGLAGRVISGANVLTF
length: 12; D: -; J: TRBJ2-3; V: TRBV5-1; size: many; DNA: TGTGCCAGCAGTTTACTCACAGATACGCAGTATTTT; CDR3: CASSLLTDTQYF
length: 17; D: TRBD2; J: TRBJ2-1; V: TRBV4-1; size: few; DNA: TGCGCCAGCAGCCAAGATTTCCAGCGGGGGACCTCGAATGAGCAGTTCTTC; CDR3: CASSQDFQRGTSNEQFF
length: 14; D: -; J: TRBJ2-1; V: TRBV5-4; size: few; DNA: TGTGCCAGCAGCTTGGACGGAGGGTACAATGAGCAGTTCTTC; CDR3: CASSLDGGYNEQFF
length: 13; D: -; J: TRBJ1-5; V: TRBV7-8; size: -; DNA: TGTGCCAGCAGTTTACCCGGGACATCGCCCCAGCATTTT; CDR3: CASSLPGTSPQHF
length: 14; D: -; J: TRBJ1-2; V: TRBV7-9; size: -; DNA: TGTGCCAGCAGCCTCCGGGACAATAACTATGGCTACACCTTC; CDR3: CASSLRDNNYGYTF
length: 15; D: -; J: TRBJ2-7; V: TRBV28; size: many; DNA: TGTGCCAGCAGTGGGCCCGGCGGCGGCTCCTACGAGCAGTACTTC; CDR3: CASSGPGGGSYEQYF
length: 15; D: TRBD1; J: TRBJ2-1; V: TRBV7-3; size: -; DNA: TGTGCCAGCAGCTTAAAAGGGACAGGATACAATGAGCAGTTCTTC; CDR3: CASSLKGTGYNEQFF
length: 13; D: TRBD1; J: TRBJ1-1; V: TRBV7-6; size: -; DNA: TGTGCCAGCAGCCCGTTACAGGGGAGCAAGGCTTTCTTT; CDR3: CASSPLQGSKAFF
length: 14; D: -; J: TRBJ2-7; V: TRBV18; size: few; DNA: TGTGCCAGCTCACCTCGCCATTCAGACGCCGAGCAGTACTTC; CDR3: CASSPRHSDAEQYF
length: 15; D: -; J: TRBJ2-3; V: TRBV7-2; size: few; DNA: TGTGCCAGCAGCTTGGGTACAGGGTACGGGGATACGCAGTATTTT; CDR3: CASSLGTGYGDTQYF
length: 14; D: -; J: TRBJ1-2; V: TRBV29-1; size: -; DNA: TGCAGCGTTGCCCCTAGGACTCGAGTATATGGCTACACCTTC; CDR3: CSVAPRTRVYGYTF
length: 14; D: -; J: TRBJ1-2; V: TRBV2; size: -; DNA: TGTGCCAGCACCGAAGGGGTGGCAGGGGTTGGCTACACCTTC; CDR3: CASTEGVAGVGYTF
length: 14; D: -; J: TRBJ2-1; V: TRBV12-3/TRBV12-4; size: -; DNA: TGTGCCAGCACCCCCCTGGGCACCAGGGATGAGCAGTTCTTC; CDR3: CASTPLGTRDEQFF
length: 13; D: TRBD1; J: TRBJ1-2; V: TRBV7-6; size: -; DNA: TGTGCCAGCAGCCCCGACAGGGAGGTCGGCTACACCTTC; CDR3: CASSPDREVGYTF
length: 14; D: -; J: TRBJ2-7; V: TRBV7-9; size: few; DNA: TGTGCCAGCAGCTTAGCGAGAGCAGGCTACGAGCAGTACTTC; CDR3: CASSLARAGYEQYF
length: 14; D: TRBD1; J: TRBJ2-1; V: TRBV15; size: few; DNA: TGTGCCACCAGCAGAGCCCTCACAGGGGCTGAGCAGTTCTTC; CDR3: CATSRALTGAEQFF
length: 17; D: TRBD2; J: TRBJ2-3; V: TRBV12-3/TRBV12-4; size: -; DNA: TGTGCCGGCCACGGACTCGAGCTAGCGGGGGCCACAGATACGCAGTATTTT; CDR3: CAGHGLELAGATDTQYF
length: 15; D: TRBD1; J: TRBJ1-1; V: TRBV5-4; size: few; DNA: TGTGCCAGCAGCTTGGCCATTACAGGGGGCACTGAAGCTTTCTTT; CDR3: CASSLAITGGTEAFF
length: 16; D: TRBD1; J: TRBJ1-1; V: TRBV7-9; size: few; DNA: TGTGCCAGCAGCCCCGGACAGGGTGGACCGAACACTGAAGCTTTCTTT; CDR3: CASSPGQGGPNTEAFF
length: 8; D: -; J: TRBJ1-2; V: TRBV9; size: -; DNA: TGTGCCAGTGATGGCTACACCTTC; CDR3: CASDGYTF
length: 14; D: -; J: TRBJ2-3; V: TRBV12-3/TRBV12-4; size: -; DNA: TGTGCCAGCAGTTTGTTGGGTTCCCCAGATACGCAGTATTTT; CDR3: CASSLLGSPDTQYF
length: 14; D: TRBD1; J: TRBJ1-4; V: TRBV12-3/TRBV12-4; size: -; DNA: TGTGCCAGCAGCCCGACAGGGGGCTTGGAAAAACTGTTTTTT; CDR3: CASSPTGGLEKLFF
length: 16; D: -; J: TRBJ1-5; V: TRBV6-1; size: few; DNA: TGTGCCAGCAGTGAAACCCTACCGGGGTTCAATCAGCCCCAGCATTTT; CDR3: CASSETLPGFNQPQHF
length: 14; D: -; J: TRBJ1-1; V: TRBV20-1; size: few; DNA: TGCAGTGCTAGAGAGGGGGGAACGGCCACTGAAGCTTTCTTT; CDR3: CSAREGGTATEAFF
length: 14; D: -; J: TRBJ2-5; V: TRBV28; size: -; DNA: TGTGCCAGCAGCCAGACAGGCCCTCAAGAGACCCAGAACTTC; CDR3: CASSQTGPQETQNF
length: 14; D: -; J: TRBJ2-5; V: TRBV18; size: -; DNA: TGTGCCAGCTCACCACCGACAGACCAAGAGACCCAGTACTTC; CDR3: CASSPPTDQETQYF
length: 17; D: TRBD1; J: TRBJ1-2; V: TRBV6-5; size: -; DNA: TGTGCCAGCAGTTACGCTATGATCCAGGGGGAGAATTATGGCTACACCTTC; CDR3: CASSYAMIQGENYGYTF
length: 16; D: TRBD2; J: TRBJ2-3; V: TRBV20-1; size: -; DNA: TGCAGTGCTAGAGATACGTACCTAGCGGGGACAGATACGCAGTATTTT; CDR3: CSARDTYLAGTDTQYF
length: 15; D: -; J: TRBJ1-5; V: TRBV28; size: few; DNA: TGTGCCAGCAGTTGGACCGCAAATAGCAATCAGCCCCAGCATTTT; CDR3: CASSWTANSNQPQHF
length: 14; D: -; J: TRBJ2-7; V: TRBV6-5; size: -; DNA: TGTGCCAGCAGTCTTGGGGACACTACCTACGAGCAGTACTTC; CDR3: CASSLGDTTYEQYF
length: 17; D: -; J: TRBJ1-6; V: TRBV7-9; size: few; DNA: TGTGCCAGCAGCCGGGACCGCCGGAGCTCCTATAATTCACCCCTCCACTTT; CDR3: CASSRDRRSSYNSPLHF
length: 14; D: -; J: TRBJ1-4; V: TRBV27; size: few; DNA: TGTGCCAGTAGGAGGACTGCAACTAATGAAAAACTGTTTTTT; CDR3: CASRRTATNEKLFF
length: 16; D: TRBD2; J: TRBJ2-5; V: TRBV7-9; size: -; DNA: TGTGCCAGCAGCTTAGACCTAGCGGGGAGACAAGAGACCCAGTACTTC; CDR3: CASSLDLAGRQETQYF
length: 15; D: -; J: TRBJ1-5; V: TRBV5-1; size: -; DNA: TGCGCCAGCAGCTTGGACGGGGTCGGGGGTCAGCCCCAGCATTTT; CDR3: CASSLDGVGGQPQHF
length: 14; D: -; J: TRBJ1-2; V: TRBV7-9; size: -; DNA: TGTGCCAGCAGCTTCAGGGGAGAGGGCTATGGCTACACCTTC; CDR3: CASSFRGEGYGYTF
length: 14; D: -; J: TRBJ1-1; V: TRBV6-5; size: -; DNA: TGTGCCAGCAGTCAATCAGGGCCTACCCGGGTGGCTTTCTTT; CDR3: CASSQSGPTRVAFF
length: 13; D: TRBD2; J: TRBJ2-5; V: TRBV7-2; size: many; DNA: TGTGCCAGCAGCCCGGGACTAGCCGAGACCCAGTACTTC; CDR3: CASSPGLAETQYF
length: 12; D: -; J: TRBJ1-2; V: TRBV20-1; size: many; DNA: TGCAGTGCTACAGGGGTTCGATATGGCTACACCTTC; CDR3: CSATGVRYGYTF
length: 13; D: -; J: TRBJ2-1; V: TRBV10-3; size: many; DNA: TGTGCCGCCAGGGGGGGGGTGAACAATGAGCAGTTCTTC; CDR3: CAARGGVNNEQFF